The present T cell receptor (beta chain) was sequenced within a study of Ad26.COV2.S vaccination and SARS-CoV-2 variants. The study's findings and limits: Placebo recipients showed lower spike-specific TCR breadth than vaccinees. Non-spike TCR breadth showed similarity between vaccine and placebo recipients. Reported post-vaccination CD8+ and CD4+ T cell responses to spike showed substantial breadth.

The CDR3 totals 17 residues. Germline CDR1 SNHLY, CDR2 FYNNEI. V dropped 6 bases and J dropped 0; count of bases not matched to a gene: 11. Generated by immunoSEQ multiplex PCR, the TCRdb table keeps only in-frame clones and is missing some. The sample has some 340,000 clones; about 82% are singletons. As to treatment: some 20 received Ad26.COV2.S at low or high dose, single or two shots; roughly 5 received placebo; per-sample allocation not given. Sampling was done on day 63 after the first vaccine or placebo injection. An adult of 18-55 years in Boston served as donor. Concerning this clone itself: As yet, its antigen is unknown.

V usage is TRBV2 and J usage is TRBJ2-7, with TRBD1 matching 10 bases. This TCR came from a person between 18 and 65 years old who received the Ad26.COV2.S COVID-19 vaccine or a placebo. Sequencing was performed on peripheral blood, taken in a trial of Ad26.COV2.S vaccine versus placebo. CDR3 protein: CASSPGTGDWSSYEQYF. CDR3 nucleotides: TGTGCCAGCAGCCCCGGGACAGGGGATTGGAGCTCCTACGAGCAGTACTTC.